This T cell receptor beta chain stems from a study of OX40 agonist ivuxolimab in advanced cancers. Deletions cut 2 bases from V and 5 bases from J, with 3 bases between. Germline V gives CDR1 SGHNT, CDR2 YYREEE (reference sequence). This CDR3 has 11 residues. Only in-frame clones appear in the TCRdb table, and some are missing; sequencing was by immunoSEQ multiplex PCR. This sample yields 65,000 to 85,000 clones, of which roughly 89% are seen a single time; about 0.63% belongs to the top ten. J is TRBJ2-3 and V is TRBV5-4; unclear D gene. The specimen comprised CD4+ or CD8+ T cells sorted from blood, sampled in a trial of the OX40 agonist ivuxolimab. This sequence was found in an adult with an advanced solid tumor such as melanoma, head and neck, liver or kidney cancer. The CDR3 protein is CASSLEDTQYF. The CDR3 DNA reads TGTGCCAGCAGCTTAGAAGATACGCAGTATTTT.